The clone carrying this T cell receptor (beta chain) was counted between two and nine times. As yet, its antigen is unknown. The data were obtained in a study of T cell repertoires in cytomegalovirus infection. For the study at large: Public TCR beta signatures marked donors with CMV infection and the matching HLA.

General study points: HLA-C-restricted CMV clonotypes gave the most frequent clonotype in two of eight donors.

TCRdb analysed the reads with MiXCR anew, one entry per CDR3 protein. This table holds fewer than 1,000,000 distinct CDR3 sequences, around 30% found once. Germline V CDR1 and CDR2: SGHAT, FQNNGV. Trimming stripped 1 base from V and 7 bases from J, with 8 bases between. This CDR3 spans 13 amino acids. The material was cultured CD8+ T cells from PBMCs, obtained from culture after CMV antigen stimulation. The receptor comes from a human donor in good health (CMV status not recorded). Some clones in this sample may be carry-over from other donors' samples. The V call is TRBV11-2, the J call TRBJ1-5; D call uncertain. In DNA, the CDR3 is TGTGCCAGCAGCTTAGGTTACCGGCAGCCCCAGCATTTT. Amino acid sequence: CASSLGYRQPQHF.